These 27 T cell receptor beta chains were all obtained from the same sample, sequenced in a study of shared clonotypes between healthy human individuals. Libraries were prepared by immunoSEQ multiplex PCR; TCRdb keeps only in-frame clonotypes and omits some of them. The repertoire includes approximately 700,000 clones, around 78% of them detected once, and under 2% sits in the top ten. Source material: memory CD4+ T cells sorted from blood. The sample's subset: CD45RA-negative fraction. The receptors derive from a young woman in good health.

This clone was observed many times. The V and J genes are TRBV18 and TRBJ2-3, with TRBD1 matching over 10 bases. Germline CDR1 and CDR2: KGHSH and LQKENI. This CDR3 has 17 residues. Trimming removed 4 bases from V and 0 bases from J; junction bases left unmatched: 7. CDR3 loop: CASSLETGGISTDTQYF. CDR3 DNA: TGTGCCAGCTCACTAGAGACAGGGGGCATCAGCACAGATACGCAGTATTTT.

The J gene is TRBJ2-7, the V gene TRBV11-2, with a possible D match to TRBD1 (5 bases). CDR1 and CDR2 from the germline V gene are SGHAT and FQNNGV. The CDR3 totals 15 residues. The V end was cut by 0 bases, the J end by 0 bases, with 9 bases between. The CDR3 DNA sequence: TGTGCCAGCAGCTTAGAACAGGTGAGCTCCTACGAGCAGTACTTC. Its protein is CASSLEQVSSYEQYF.

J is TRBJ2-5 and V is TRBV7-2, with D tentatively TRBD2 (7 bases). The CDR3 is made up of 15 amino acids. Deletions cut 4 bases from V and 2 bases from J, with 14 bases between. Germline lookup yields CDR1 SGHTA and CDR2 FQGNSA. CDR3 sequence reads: CASSWVGGRQETQYF. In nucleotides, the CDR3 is TGTGCCAGCAGCTGGGTCGGGGGGCGACAAGAGACCCAGTACTTC.

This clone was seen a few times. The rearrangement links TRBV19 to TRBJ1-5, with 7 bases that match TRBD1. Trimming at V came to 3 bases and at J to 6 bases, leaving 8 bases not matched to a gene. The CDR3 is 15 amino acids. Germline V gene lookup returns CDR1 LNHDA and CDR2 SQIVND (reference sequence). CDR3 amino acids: CASSIGQVGAQPQHF. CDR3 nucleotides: TGTGCCAGTAGTATCGGACAGGTAGGGGCTCAGCCCCAGCATTTT.

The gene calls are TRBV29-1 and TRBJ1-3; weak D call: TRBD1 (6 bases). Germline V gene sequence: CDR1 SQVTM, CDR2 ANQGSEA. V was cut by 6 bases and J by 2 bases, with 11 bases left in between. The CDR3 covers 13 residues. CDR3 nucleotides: TGCAGCGTAGTACAGGGACCTGGAAACACCATATATTTT. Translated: CSVVQGPGNTIYF.

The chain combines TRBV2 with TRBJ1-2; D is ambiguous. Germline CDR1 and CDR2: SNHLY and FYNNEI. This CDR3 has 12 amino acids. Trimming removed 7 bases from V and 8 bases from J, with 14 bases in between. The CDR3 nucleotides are TGTGCCAGCAAAGTACAGCGAATAGGCTACACCTTC. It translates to CASKVQRIGYTF.

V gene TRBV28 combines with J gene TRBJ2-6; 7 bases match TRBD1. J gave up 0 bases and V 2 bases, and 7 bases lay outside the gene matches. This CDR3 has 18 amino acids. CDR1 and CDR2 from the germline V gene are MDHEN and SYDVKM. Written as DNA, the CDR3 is TGTGCCAGCAGTTTAGACAGGGACCGATTCTCTGGGGCCAACGTCCTGACTTTC. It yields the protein CASSLDRDRFSGANVLTF.

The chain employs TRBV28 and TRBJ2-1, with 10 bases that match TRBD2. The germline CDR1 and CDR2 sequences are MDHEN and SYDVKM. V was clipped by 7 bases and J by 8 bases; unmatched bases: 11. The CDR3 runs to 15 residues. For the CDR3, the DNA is TGTGCCAGCATCCCCCCTAGCGGGAGCTTCGATGAGCAGTTCTTC. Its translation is CASIPPSGSFDEQFF.

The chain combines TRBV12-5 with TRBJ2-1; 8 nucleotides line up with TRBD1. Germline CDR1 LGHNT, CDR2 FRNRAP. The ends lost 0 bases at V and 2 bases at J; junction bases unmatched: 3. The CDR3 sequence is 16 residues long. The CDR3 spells CASGLVLGQAYNEQFF. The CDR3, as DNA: TGTGCTAGTGGTTTGGTACTGGGACAGGCCTACAATGAGCAGTTCTTC.

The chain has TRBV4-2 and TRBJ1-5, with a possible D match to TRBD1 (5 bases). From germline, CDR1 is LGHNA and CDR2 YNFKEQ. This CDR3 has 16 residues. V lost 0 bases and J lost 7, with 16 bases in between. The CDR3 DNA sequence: TGTGCCAGCAGCCAAGAATCCGGACCCGGGGGACAGCCCCAGCATTTT. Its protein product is CASSQESGPGGQPQHF.

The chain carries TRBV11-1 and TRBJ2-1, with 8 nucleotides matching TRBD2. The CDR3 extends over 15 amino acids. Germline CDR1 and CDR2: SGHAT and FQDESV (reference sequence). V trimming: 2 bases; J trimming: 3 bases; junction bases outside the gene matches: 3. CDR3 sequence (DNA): TGTGCCAGCAGCTTATTCAGCGGGAGCTACAATGAGCAGTTCTTC. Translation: CASSLFSGSYNEQFF.

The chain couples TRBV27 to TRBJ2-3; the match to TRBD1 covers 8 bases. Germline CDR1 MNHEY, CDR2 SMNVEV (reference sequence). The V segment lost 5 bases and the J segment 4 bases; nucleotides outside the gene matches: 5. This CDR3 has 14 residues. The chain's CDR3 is CASSRTGQPDTQYF. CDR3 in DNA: TGTGCCAGCAGTCGGACAGGGCAGCCAGATACGCAGTATTTT.

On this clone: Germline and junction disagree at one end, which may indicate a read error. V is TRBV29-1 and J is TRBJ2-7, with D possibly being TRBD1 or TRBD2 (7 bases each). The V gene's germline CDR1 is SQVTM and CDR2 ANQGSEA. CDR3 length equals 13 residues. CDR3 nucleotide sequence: TGCAGCGTAGAAGCGCAGGGGGGGGACGAGCAGTACTTC. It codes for CSVEAQGGDEQYF.

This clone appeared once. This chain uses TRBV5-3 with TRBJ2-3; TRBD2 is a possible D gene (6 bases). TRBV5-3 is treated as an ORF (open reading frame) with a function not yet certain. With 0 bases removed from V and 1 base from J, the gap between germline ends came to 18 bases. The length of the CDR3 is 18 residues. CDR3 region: CARSLAAGNTKGTDTQYF. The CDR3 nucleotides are TGTGCCAGAAGCTTGGCGGCGGGGAATACTAAGGGCACAGATACGCAGTATTTT.

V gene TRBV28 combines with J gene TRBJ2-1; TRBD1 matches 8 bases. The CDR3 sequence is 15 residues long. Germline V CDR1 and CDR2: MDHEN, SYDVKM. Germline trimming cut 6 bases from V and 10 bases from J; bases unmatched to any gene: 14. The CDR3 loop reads CASSTLTGQVIEQFF. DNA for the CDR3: TGTGCCAGCAGCACCTTAACGGGACAGGTCATAGAGCAGTTCTTC.

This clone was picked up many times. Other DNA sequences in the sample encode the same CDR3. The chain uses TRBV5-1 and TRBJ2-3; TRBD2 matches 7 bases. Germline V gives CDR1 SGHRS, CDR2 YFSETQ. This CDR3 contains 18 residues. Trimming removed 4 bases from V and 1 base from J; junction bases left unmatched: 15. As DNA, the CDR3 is TGCGCCAGCAGCCCGGGACTAACAAGTTCGGTGGGCACAGATACGCAGTATTTT. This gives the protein CASSPGLTSSVGTDTQYF. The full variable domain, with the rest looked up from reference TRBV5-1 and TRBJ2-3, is KAGVTQTPRYLIKTRGQQVTLSCSPISGHRSVSWYQQTPGQGLQFLFEYFSETQRNKGNFPGRFSGRQFSNSRSEMNVSTLELGDSALYLCASSPGLTSSVGTDTQYFGPGTRLTVL.

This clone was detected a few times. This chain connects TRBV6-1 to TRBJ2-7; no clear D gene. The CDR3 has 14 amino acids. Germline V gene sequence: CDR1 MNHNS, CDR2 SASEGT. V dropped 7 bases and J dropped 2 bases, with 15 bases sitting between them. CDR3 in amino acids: CASTAGPNTYEQYF. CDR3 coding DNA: TGTGCCAGCACCGCCGGTCCGAACACCTACGAGCAGTACTTC.

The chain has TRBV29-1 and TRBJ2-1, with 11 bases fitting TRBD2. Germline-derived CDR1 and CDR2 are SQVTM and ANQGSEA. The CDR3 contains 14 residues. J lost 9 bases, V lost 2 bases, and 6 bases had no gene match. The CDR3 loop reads CSVELLAGVSEQFF. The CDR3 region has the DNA TGCAGCGTTGAACTACTAGCGGGAGTTAGTGAGCAGTTCTTC.

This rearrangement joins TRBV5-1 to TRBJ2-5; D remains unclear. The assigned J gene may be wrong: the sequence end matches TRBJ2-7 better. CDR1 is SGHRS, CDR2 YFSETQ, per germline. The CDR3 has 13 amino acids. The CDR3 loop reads CASGVQLRSEQYF. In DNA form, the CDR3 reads TGCGCCAGCGGGGTTCAACTTCGGTCCGAGCAGTACTTC.

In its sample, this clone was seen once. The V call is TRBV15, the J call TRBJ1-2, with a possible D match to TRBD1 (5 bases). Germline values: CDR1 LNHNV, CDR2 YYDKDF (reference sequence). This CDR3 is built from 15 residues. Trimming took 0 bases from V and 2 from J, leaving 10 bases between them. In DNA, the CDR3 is TGTGCCACCAGCAGAGATCTGGAGGGGAACTATGGCTACACCTTC. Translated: CATSRDLEGNYGYTF.

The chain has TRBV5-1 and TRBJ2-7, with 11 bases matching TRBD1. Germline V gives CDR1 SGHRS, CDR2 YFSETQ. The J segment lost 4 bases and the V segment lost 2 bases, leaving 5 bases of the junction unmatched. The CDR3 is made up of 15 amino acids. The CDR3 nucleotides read TGCGCCAGCAGCTTTCAGGGACAGGGGGTTTACGAGCAGTACTTC. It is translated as CASSFQGQGVYEQYF.

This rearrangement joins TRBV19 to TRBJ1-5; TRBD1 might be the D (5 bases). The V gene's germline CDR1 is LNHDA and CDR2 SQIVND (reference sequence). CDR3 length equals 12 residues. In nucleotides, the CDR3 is TGTGCGTCGACAGCTTACAATCAGCCCCAGCATTTT. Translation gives CASTAYNQPQHF.

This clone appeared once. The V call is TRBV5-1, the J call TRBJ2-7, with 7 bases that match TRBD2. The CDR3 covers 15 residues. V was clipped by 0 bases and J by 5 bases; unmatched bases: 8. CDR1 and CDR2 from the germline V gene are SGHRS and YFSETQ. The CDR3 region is CASSLVASGTNEQYF. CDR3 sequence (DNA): TGCGCCAGCAGCTTGGTGGCTAGCGGAACTAACGAGCAGTACTTC.

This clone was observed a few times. In DNA form, the CDR3 reads TGTGCCAGCAGCGAACAGAGTCTGAGTACTGAAGCTTTCTTT. Translated, it gives CASSEQSLSTEAFF. V and J are TRBV7-9 and TRBJ1-1; no reliable D call. The V and J ends lost 5 bases and 5 bases respectively, with 15 bases between them. The CDR3 runs to 14 residues. CDR1 SEHNR and CDR2 FQNEAQ come from the germline V gene (reference sequence). Together with reference TRBV7-9 and TRBJ1-1, the CDR3 gives the full variable domain: DTGVSQNPRHKITKRGQNVTFRCDPISEHNRLYWYRQTLGQGPEFLTYFQNEAQLEKSRLLSDRFSAERPKGSFSTLEIQRTEQGDSAMYLCASSEQSLSTEAFFGQGTRLTVV.

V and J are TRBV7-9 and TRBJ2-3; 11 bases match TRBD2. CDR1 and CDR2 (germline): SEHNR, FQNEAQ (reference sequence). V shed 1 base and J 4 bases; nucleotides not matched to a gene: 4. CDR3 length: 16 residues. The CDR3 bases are TGTGCCAGCAGCTTAGATTTACTAGCGGGAGCAGATACGCAGTATTTT. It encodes CASSLDLLAGADTQYF.

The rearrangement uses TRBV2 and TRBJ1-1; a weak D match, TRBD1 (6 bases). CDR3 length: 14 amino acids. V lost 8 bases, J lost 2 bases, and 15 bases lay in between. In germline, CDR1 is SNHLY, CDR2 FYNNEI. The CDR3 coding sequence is TGTGCCAGCCTTGACAGGTTCCTAAACACTGAAGCTTTCTTT. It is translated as CASLDRFLNTEAFF.

CDR3 region: CASSLLGTYEQYF. In nucleotides, the CDR3 is TGCGCCAGCAGCCTGCTGGGTACCTACGAGCAGTACTTC. V is TRBV5-1 and J is TRBJ2-7; D uncertain. This CDR3 is 13 amino acids long. Deletions cut 4 bases from V and 2 bases from J, with 10 bases between. The germline V gene has CDR1 SGHRS and CDR2 YFSETQ.